This TCR beta chain was obtained from a study of T cell changes during pregnancy in multiple sclerosis. Germline V gene data show CDR1 as SGDLS and CDR2 as YYNGEE. Germline trimming cut 4 bases from V and 5 bases from J; bases unmatched to any gene: 11. The length of the CDR3 is 15 residues. The table came from immunoSEQ multiplex PCR; TCRdb's copy has only in-frame clones and leaves some out. The table records more than 50,000 clones, about 90% of them present only once. The V and J genes are TRBV9 and TRBJ2-5, with 7 bases that match TRBD1. The specimen was peripheral blood, collected after pregnancy. The clonotype was recovered from a female donor in good health, enrolled as a control in a pregnancy study. In nucleotides, the CDR3 is TGTGCCAGCAGCTTTAGTACGACAGGGTTCGAGACCCAGTACTTC. Its translation is CASSFSTTGFETQYF.